This paragraph covers one TCR beta chain sequence. The antigen remains unidentified. Profiling relied on immunoSEQ multiplex PCR, and the TCRdb table lists in-frame clones only, not all of them. The sample contains fewer than 50,000 clones, around 90% of which appear only once. This entry is derived from a study of OX40 agonist ivuxolimab in advanced cancers. Study summary: Among those treated, three patients had partial responses, one with hepatocellular carcinoma and two with cutaneous melanoma. Study results and limitations: Within 6 weeks, CD4+ and CD8+ blood T cells expanded clonally at 0.1 to 3.0 mg/kg.

This clonotype originated in an adult with an advanced solid tumor such as melanoma, head and neck, liver or kidney cancer. Sequences were derived from CD4+ or CD8+ T cells sorted from blood, sampled in a trial of the OX40 agonist ivuxolimab.

The CDR3 region is CASGTGAPAGTEAFF. The CDR3 bases are TGTGCTAGTGGAACAGGGGCCCCAGCCGGCACTGAAGCTTTCTTT. The rearrangement joins TRBV12-5 to TRBJ1-1; 7 bases are shared with TRBD1. The CDR3 has 15 amino acids. Germline CDR1 LGHNT, CDR2 FRNRAP. V lost 6 bases, J lost 4 bases, and 11 bases stayed unmatched.